This T cell receptor (beta chain) was sequenced for a study of cytomegalovirus exposure and HLA in healthy donors. Study-wide results and limits: A few chains tied to CMV proved CMV antigen-specific in vitro.

The PCR used 60 Vbeta and 13 Jbeta primers. Using immunoSEQ multiplex PCR, the repertoire was profiled, and TCRdb retains in-frame clones only, with some absent. Found here are about 180,000 clones, about 82% of them singletons; the top ten hold around 1.5%. A word on this clone: Antigen: not known.

The V gene's germline CDR1 is SGHTA and CDR2 FQGNSA. J gave up 7 bases and V 6 bases, and 8 bases lay outside the gene matches. The CDR3 length is 14 residues. The TCR originated in a man younger than 30 in good health and CMV-seronegative. Specimen: PBMCs. The chain links TRBV7-2 to TRBJ1-1, with 10 bases fitting TRBD1. The CDR3 loop reads CASSSDRGLDEAFF. DNA of the CDR3: TGTGCCAGCAGTTCCGACAGGGGGCTAGATGAAGCTTTCTTT. The complete variable domain, with remaining parts taken from reference TRBV7-2 and TRBJ1-1, reads GAGVSQSPSNKVTEKGKDVELRCDPISGHTALYWYRQSLGQGLEFLIYFQGNSAPDKSGLPSDRFSAERTGGSVSTLTIQRTQQEDSAVYLCASSSDRGLDEAFFGQGTRLTVV.